The rows below give T cell receptor beta chains drawn from one sample of a study of PD-1 blockade in classical Hodgkin lymphoma. The data were produced by immunoSEQ multiplex PCR, yet TCRdb's version contains in-frame clones alone and is incomplete. The data contain under 65,000 clones, 75% to 90% of them singletons. The sample was peripheral blood mononuclear cells (PBMCs), taken at baseline. These receptors came from a human donor with classical Hodgkin lymphoma. The CDR3 runs from the conserved cysteine through the conserved F or W. A D gene is named only where the DNA matches it firmly. Only part of the rows carry a size: once, few, many, or a class if the clone is expanded.

j_call d_call v_call clone_size cdr3_nt cdr3_aa
TRBJ2-7 TRBD1 TRBV5-1 NA TGCGCCAGCAGCGAGGATGTCAGGGGGGAGCAGTACTTC CASSEDVRGEQYF
TRBJ1-2 NA TRBV29-1 NA TGCAGCGTTCAGGCCAGGTATGGCTACACCTTC CSVQARYGYTF
TRBJ1-2 NA TRBV2 NA TGTGCCAGCAGCCCAAACTTAAGGGGGGGCTCTAACTATGGCTACACCTTC CASSPNLRGGSNYGYTF
TRBJ1-1 NA TRBV19 NA TGTGCCAGTAGTATAGTTTCCTCGAGCGGAGCTTTCTTT CASSIVSSSGAFF
TRBJ2-7 NA TRBV9 NA TGTGCCAGCAGCCCCCAGGGAGTTACCCACGAGCAGTACTTC CASSPQGVTHEQYF
TRBJ1-4 TRBD1 TRBV19 NA TGTGCCAGTAGTTCCCTCTACAGGGGAACTAATGAAAAACTGTTTTTT CASSSLYRGTNEKLFF
TRBJ1-1 TRBD1 TRBV6-5 NA TGTGCCAGCAGCCCCCTGACAGGGATGAACACTGAAGCTTTCTTT CASSPLTGMNTEAFF
TRBJ1-3 NA TRBV7-9 NA TGTGCCACCCGGACGAGGGGCTACACCATATATTTT CATRTRGYTIYF
TRBJ2-1 NA TRBV15 NA TGTGCCACCAGCGGACACAATGAGCAGTTCTTC CATSGHNEQFF
TRBJ2-7 NA TRBV27 NA TGTGCCAGCAGTTTTCGGGACCCCCCCCTCGAGCAGTACTTC CASSFRDPPLEQYF
TRBJ1-4 TRBD1 TRBV5-6 NA TGTGCCAGCAGCTTCGGGACAGGGCAAAAACTGTTTTTT CASSFGTGQKLFF
TRBJ1-2 TRBD1 TRBV27 few TGTGCCAGCAGTTTCTCCACCCCCGGGACAGGGGACTATGGCTACACCTTC CASSFSTPGTGDYGYTF
TRBJ2-7 NA TRBV27 NA TGTGCCAGCAGTTTTGCGGGGCGGGGTATCAACGAGCAGTACTTC CASSFAGRGINEQYF
TRBJ1-1 NA TRBV2 NA TGTGCCAGCGGCACAGGGATGACTGAAGCTTTCTTT CASGTGMTEAFF
TRBJ1-5 NA TRBV7-9 NA TGTGCCAGCAGCCCGTCGGATAGCAATCAGCCCCAGCATTTT CASSPSDSNQPQHF
TRBJ1-3 NA TRBV5-1 once TGCGCCAGCAGCTTAAACCCTGCAGATAAGGGGGTTAACGTATATTTT CASSLNPADKGVNVYF
TRBJ1-3 NA TRBV13 once TGTGCCAGCAGTCTCTCTGGAAACACCATATATTTT CASSLSGNTIYF
TRBJ2-1 NA TRBV27 NA TGTGCCAGCAGTTTAGTTCTTAGGGGCAGCTCCTACAATGAGCAGTTCTTC CASSLVLRGSSYNEQFF
TRBJ1-3 NA TRBV6-1 NA TGTGCCAGCAGCACACATTGGGTCTCTGGAAACACCATATATTTT CASSTHWVSGNTIYF
TRBJ2-7 NA TRBV5-1 NA TGCGCCAGCAGCATGGGGCACGAGCAGTACTTC CASSMGHEQYF
TRBJ2-5 NA TRBV7-2 NA TGTGCCAGCAGCTTATGGGAGACCGCCCAAGAGACCCAGTACTTC CASSLWETAQETQYF
TRBJ1-4 NA TRBV30 NA TGTGCCTGGAGTGTGATGGGCGCTAATGAAAAACTGTTTTTT CAWSVMGANEKLFF
TRBJ2-3 TRBD2 TRBV7-8 NA TGTGCCAGCAGCTTAGCGTGGGGGGGGGCAGATACGCAGTATTTT CASSLAWGGADTQYF
TRBJ2-1 TRBD2 TRBV6-5 NA TGTGCCAGCAGCCCCACCCCGGGGGGGGTCAATGAGCAGTTCTTC CASSPTPGGVNEQFF
TRBJ2-7 TRBD2 TRBV10-3 NA TGTGCCATCAGTGGACCCCTGGGACTAGCGGGGCTCTACGAGCAGTACTTC CAISGPLGLAGLYEQYF
TRBJ1-1 NA TRBV30 NA TGTGCGGGAGGGGAGGGGATGAACACTGAAGCTTTCTTT CAGGEGMNTEAFF
TRBJ1-2 NA TRBV28 NA TGTGCCAGCAGTTTACCGCGGCACTATGGCTACACCTTC CASSLPRHYGYTF
TRBJ1-1 NA TRBV30 NA TGTGCCTGGATCGTCCGGGGACCCACTGAAGCTTTCTTT CAWIVRGPTEAFF
TRBJ1-1 NA TRBV12-5 NA TGTGCTAGTGGTTTGGTAATCATGCCCCGAGCAACTGAAGCTTTCTTT CASGLVIMPRATEAFF
TRBJ1-1 NA TRBV2 NA TGTGCCAGCAGTGAAACACGCATACCTGGCACTGAAGCTTTCTTT CASSETRIPGTEAFF
TRBJ2-4 NA TRBV15 NA TGTGCCACCAGCATCGAAGCCCAACACCAAAACATTCAGTACTTC CATSIEAQHQNIQYF
TRBJ2-3 NA TRBV9 NA TGTGCCAGCAGCGTTCAACTGGGGGCCGGGAGAAATACGCAGTATTTT CASSVQLGAGRNTQYF
TRBJ2-2 NA TRBV29-1 NA TGCAGCGTTCGAATGCATGGGGCCGTGGACACCGGGGAGCTGTTTTTT CSVRMHGAVDTGELFF
TRBJ1-6 NA TRBV27 few TGTGCCAGCAGTCCCCGGGAGGAAAGCTCCTATAATTCACCCCTCCACTTT CASSPREESSYNSPLHF
TRBJ1-4 NA TRBV10-3 NA TGTGCCATCAGTGAAGGGCGGGTCCCACTGTTTTTT CAISEGRVPLFF
TRBJ1-4 TRBD1 TRBV30 NA TGTGCCCGACTAACAACGGGACAGAATAATGAAAAACTGTTTTTT CARLTTGQNNEKLFF
TRBJ2-3 TRBD2 TRBV2 once TGTGCCGTGGGCGGGGGTGGCGATACGCAGTATTTT CAVGGGGDTQYF
TRBJ1-4 NA TRBV10-2 NA TGCGCCAGCCAAGGGTCCGGACCCCGGGATGAAAAACTGTTTTTT CASQGSGPRDEKLFF
TRBJ2-3 TRBD1 TRBV7-8 NA TGTGCCAGCAGCTTACCAACAGGGGTTGTAGATACGCAGTATTTT CASSLPTGVVDTQYF
TRBJ2-2 NA TRBV11-3 NA TGTGCCAGCAGCTTAAGGGATCCCGGGGAGCTGTTTTTT CASSLRDPGELFF
TRBJ2-4 NA TRBV6-5 few TGTGCCAGCAGTTATGATGTTGAGATAAACATTCAGTACTTC CASSYDVEINIQYF
TRBJ1-4 NA TRBV14 few TGTGCCAGCAGTCCGACAGAACATAATGAAAAACTGTTTTTT CASSPTEHNEKLFF
TRBJ1-2 NA TRBV27 NA TGTGCCAGCAGTACCTCCCTCACGGACAGCCCCTATGGCTACACCTTC CASSTSLTDSPYGYTF
TRBJ1-2 TRBD1 TRBV6-5 NA TGTGCCAGCAGGCGTACCGGGACAGCCCTCTATGGCTACACCTTC CASRRTGTALYGYTF
TRBJ1-2 TRBD1 TRBV10-1 few TGCGCCATCCAGGACAGGGAGGGTGGCTACACCTTC CAIQDREGGYTF
TRBJ1-1 NA TRBV6-6 NA TGTGCCAGCAGTTTGAGGGGAGTAAACACTGAAGCTTTCTTT CASSLRGVNTEAFF
TRBJ1-6 NA TRBV5-1 once TGCGCCAGCAGCTTGGAAGCAGGGAGCTCCTATAATTCACCCCTCCACTTT CASSLEAGSSYNSPLHF
TRBJ2-3 TRBD1 TRBV19 NA TGTGCCAGTAGTATATTACCGGGACAGAGCACAGATACGCAGTATTTT CASSILPGQSTDTQYF
TRBJ1-6 NA TRBV28 NA TGTGCCAGCACGGCCGCGGATAATTCACCCCTCCACTTT CASTAADNSPLHF
TRBJ2-1 NA TRBV7-2 NA TGTGCCAGCAGCTTTATCAGCGGAGAGCAGTTCTTC CASSFISGEQFF
TRBJ1-2 TRBD1 TRBV4-1 NA TGCGCCAGCAGGTCCTGGACAGGGGATTATGGCTACACCTTC CASRSWTGDYGYTF
TRBJ1-4 NA TRBV5-1 NA TGCGCCAGCAGCGACCCCAAGGACGCTAATGAAAAACTGTTTTTT CASSDPKDANEKLFF
TRBJ2-5 NA TRBV6-5 once TGTGCCAGCAGTTACGGTTTCGGGGAGACCCAGTACTTC CASSYGFGETQYF
TRBJ2-7 NA TRBV6-5 NA TGTGCCAGCAGTTACGAAGGGGCCGGAGAGCAGTACTTC CASSYEGAGEQYF